This T cell receptor (beta chain) was sequenced during a study of blood T cell repertoires in COVID-19. Turning to the study itself: The origin of the acute and convalescent COVID-19 samples was the United States, Italy and Spain. PBMCs, B-cell-depleted T cells, or T cells were the source of the cDNA or gDNA that made up the material.

In the original processing: Counts of nucleated cells, estimated from reference gene primer amplification, were obtained. Sequenced by immunoSEQ multiplex PCR; TCRdb stores in-frame clones only, minus some. Clone size and the V and J calls come from that table; the DNA yielded D and trimming. The sample has 90,000 to 130,000 clones, over 80% seen once. J was trimmed by 4 bases and V by 6 bases; bases with no gene match: 6. CDR1 is LGHDT, CDR2 YNNKEL, per germline (reference sequence). The length of the CDR3 is 16 residues. This receptor was taken from a woman aged 70 to 79 with acute or convalescent COVID-19. Source material: peripheral blood. The rearrangement uses TRBV3-1 (or the pseudogene TRBV3-2) and TRBJ2-1; 13 positions match TRBD2. CDR3 region: CASSRTSGSSYNEQFF. The CDR3 region has the DNA TGTGCCAGCAGTAGGACTAGCGGGAGTTCGTACAATGAGCAGTTCTTC.